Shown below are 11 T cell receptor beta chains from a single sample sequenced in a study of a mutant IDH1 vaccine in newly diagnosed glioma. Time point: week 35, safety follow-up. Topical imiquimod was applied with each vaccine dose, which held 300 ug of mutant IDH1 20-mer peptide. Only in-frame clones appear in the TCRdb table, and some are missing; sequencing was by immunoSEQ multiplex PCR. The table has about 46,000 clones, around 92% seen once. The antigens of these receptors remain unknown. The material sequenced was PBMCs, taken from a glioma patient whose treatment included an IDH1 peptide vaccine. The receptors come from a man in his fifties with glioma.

CDR3 protein: CSVEGAGYGTDTQYF. In nucleotides, the CDR3 is TGCAGCGTTGAAGGAGCCGGGTATGGCACAGATACGCAGTATTTT. The chain links TRBV29-1 to TRBJ2-3; D not certain. Germline values: CDR1 SQVTM, CDR2 ANQGSEA. The V gene lost 1 base and the J gene lost 1 base, with 12 bases spanning the gap. This CDR3 spans 15 amino acids.

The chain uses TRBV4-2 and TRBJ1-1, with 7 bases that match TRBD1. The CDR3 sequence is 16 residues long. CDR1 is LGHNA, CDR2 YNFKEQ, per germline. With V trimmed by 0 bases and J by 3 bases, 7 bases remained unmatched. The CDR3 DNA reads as TGTGCCAGCAGCCAAGATTCGGGACAGTATTACACTGAAGCTTTCTTT. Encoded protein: CASSQDSGQYYTEAFF.

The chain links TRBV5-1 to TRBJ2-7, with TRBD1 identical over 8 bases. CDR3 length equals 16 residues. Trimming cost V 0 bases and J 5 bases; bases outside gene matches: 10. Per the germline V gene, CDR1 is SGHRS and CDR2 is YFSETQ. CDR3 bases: TGCGCCAGCAGCTTGGAGAGGACAGGGTCCCCCCACGAGCAGTACTTC. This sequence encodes CASSLERTGSPHEQYF.

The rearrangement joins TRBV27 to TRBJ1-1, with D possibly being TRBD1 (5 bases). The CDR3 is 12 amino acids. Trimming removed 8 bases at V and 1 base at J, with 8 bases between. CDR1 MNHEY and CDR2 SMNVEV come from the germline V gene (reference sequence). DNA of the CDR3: TGTGCCAGCCACACAGGGAACACTGAAGCTTTCTTT. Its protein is CASHTGNTEAFF.

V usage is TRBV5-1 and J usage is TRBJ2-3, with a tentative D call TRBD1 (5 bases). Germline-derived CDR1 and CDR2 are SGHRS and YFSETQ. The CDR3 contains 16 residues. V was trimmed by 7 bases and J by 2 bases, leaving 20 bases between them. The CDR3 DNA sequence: TGCGCCAGCTCCCAGACGCTAGGGGTAATCACAGATACGCAGTATTTT. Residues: CASSQTLGVITDTQYF. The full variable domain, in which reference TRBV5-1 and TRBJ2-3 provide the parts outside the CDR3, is KAGVTQTPRYLIKTRGQQVTLSCSPISGHRSVSWYQQTPGQGLQFLFEYFSETQRNKGNFPGRFSGRQFSNSRSEMNVSTLELGDSALYLCASSQTLGVITDTQYFGPGTRLTVL.

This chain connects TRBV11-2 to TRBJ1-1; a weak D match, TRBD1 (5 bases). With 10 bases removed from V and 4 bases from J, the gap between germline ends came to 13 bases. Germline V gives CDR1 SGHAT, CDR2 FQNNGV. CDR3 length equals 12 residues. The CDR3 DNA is TGTGCCACAGGGTTCACCACCACTGAAGCTTTCTTT. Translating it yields CATGFTTTEAFF.

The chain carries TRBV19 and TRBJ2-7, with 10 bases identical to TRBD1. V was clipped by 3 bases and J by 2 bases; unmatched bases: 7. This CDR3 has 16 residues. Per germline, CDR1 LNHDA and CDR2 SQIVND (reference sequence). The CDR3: CASSMRDRGLAYEQYF. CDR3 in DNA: TGTGCCAGTAGTATGCGGGACAGGGGTTTGGCCTACGAGCAGTACTTC. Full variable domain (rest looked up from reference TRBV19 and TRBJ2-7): DGGITQSPKYLFRKEGQNVTLSCEQNLNHDAMYWYRQDPGQGLRLIYYSQIVNDFQKGDIAEGYSVSREKKESFPLTVTSAQKNPTAFYLCASSMRDRGLAYEQYFGPGTRLTVT.

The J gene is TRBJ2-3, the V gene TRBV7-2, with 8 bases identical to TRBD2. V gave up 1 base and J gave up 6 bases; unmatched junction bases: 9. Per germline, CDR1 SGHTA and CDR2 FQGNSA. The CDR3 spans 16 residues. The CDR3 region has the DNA TGTGCCAGCAGCTTAGGCGGGGGGACACACATGGATACGCAGTATTTT. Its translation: CASSLGGGTHMDTQYF.

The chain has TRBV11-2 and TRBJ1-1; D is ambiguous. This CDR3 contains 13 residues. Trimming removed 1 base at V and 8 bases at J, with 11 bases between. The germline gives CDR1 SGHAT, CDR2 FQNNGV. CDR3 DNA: TGTGCCAGCAGCTTAGGAGGGAGACAAGAAGCTTTCTTT. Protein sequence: CASSLGGRQEAFF.

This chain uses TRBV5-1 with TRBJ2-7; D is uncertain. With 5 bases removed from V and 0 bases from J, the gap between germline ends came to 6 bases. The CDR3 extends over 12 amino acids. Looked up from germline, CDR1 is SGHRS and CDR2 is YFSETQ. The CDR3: CASSAPSYEQYF. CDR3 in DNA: TGCGCCAGCAGTGCGCCCTCCTACGAGCAGTACTTC.

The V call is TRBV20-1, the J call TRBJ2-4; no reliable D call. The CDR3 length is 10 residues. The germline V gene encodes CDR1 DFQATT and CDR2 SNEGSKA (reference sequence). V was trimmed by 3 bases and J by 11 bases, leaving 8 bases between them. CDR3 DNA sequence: TGCAGTGCTAGGGACCTCCTTCAGTACTTC. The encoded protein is CSARDLLQYF.